These 10 T cell receptor beta chains share one sample of origin, sequenced in a study of blood T cell repertoires in COVID-19. Produced via immunoSEQ multiplex PCR; TCRdb's table is partial and in-frame only. The sample contains approximately 270,000 clones, approximately 90% of which appear only once. Sequenced: peripheral blood. All receptors come from a man between 18 and 35 years old with active or convalescent COVID-19.

This chain links TRBV7-3 with TRBJ2-1; TRBD2 matches 12 bases. The germline gives CDR1 SGHTA, CDR2 FQGTGA. V gave up 2 bases and J gave up 10 bases; unmatched junction bases: 6. This CDR3 spans 15 amino acids. CDR3 in amino acids: CASSLALAGGREQFF. CDR3 sequence (DNA): TGTGCCAGCAGCTTAGCACTAGCGGGAGGTAGGGAGCAGTTCTTC.

This clone has only one observation. The rearrangement joins TRBV6-2 or TRBV6-3 to TRBJ2-3; D might be TRBD2 (5 bases). This CDR3 has 15 residues. V dropped 1 base and J dropped 3 bases, with 11 bases sitting between them. In germline, CDR1 is MNHEY, CDR2 SVGEGT. The CDR3 DNA follows: TGTGCCAGCAGTTACTTATCGGGGTATACAGATACGCAGTATTTT. Its protein product is CASSYLSGYTDTQYF.

The chain employs TRBV6-2 or TRBV6-3 and TRBJ2-7, with 10 bases fitting TRBD1. Looked up from germline, CDR1 is MNHEY and CDR2 is SVGEGT. This CDR3 spans 15 amino acids. Trimming at V came to 5 bases and at J to 3 bases, leaving 7 bases not matched to a gene. The CDR3 loop reads CASSTLRDRGYEQYF. CDR3 coding DNA: TGTGCCAGCAGTACACTCCGGGACAGGGGCTACGAGCAGTACTTC.

The chain has TRBV5-6 and TRBJ1-2; D gene unclear. CDR3 length: 15 residues. Trimming left V 6 bases short and J 1 base short, with 16 bases between. Germline V gives CDR1 SGHDT, CDR2 YYEEEE. CDR3 amino acids: CASTSRASGNYGYTF. The CDR3 coding sequence is TGTGCCAGCACCTCCCGAGCCTCGGGTAACTATGGCTACACCTTC.

Points on this clone: This specimen includes other DNA sequences encoding the same CDR3. This chain joins TRBV9 and TRBJ1-2; D unresolved. The CDR3 covers 13 residues. CDR1 is SGDLS, CDR2 YYNGEE, per germline. Trimming left V 0 bases short and J 3 bases short, with 6 bases between. The CDR3 DNA reads TGTGCCAGCAGCGTAGGAACTTACTATGGCTACACCTTC. Its protein is CASSVGTYYGYTF.

This chain uses TRBV28 with TRBJ2-3; 9 bases line up with TRBD1. Losses at the gene ends were 7 bases for V and 3 bases for J; bases not matched to a gene: 8. The germline V gene has CDR1 MDHEN and CDR2 SYDVKM. The CDR3 sequence is 15 residues long. This CDR3 reads CASNSPGQGTDTQYF. The CDR3 DNA reads as TGTGCCAGCAACTCCCCGGGACAGGGAACAGATACGCAGTATTTT.

The chain has TRBV6-2 or TRBV6-3 and TRBJ2-7; D is unclear. The germline V gene encodes CDR1 MNHEY and CDR2 SVGEGT. The CDR3 contains 12 residues. Trimming left V 5 bases short and J 2 bases short, with 7 bases between. CDR3 in amino acids: CASSVVTYEQYF. CDR3 bases: TGTGCCAGCAGTGTTGTAACCTACGAGCAGTACTTC.

V is TRBV28 and J is TRBJ2-3, with 8 bases matching TRBD1. With V trimmed by 7 bases and J by 2 bases, 11 bases remained unmatched. CDR1 is MDHEN and CDR2 is SYDVKM in the germline V gene. This CDR3 contains 16 residues. Here the CDR3 reads CASTKYGTGYTDTQYF. The CDR3 DNA reads TGTGCCAGCACCAAGTATGGGACAGGCTACACAGATACGCAGTATTTT.

The genes are TRBV4-3 and TRBJ1-2; D unresolved. Germline lookup yields CDR1 LGHNA and CDR2 YSLEER. The CDR3 is 13 residues long. V was trimmed by 1 base and J by 3 bases, leaving 6 bases between them. CDR3 protein: CASSQGRDYGYTF. CDR3 sequence (DNA): TGCGCCAGCAGCCAAGGACGGGACTATGGCTACACCTTC.

This rearrangement joins TRBV5-1 to TRBJ1-3; TRBD1 agrees at 10 bases. Germline CDR1 SGHRS, CDR2 YFSETQ. V was clipped by 4 bases and J by 4 bases; unmatched bases: 5. The CDR3 has 15 amino acids. CDR3 region: CASSTGQGEGNTIYF. The CDR3 DNA sequence: TGCGCCAGCAGCACCGGACAGGGGGAGGGAAACACCATATATTTT.